Listed below are T cell receptor beta chains from one sample, sequenced in a study of shared clonotypes between healthy human individuals. Assay used: immunoSEQ multiplex PCR; TCRdb lists only in-frame clones, some missing. The profile shows about 680,000 clones, around 92% of them singletons. The sample taken for sequencing was naive CD8+ T cells sorted from blood. Every receptor here comes from a man younger than 40 in good health. Each CDR3 is given with its conserved first and last residue. A D gene is named only where the DNA matches it firmly. Expanded clones get a size class; other rows say once, few or many, or leave the size out.

V gene: TRBV6-6; D gene: NA; clone size: NA; CDR3 protein: CASSYSHFQETQYF
V gene: TRBV27; D gene: NA; clone size: NA; CDR3 protein: CASSLGGNEQFF
V gene: TRBV6-1; D gene: NA; clone size: once; CDR3 protein: CASSEFYGLVGSDTQYF
V gene: TRBV7-6; D gene: NA; clone size: NA; CDR3 protein: CASSLEGWGALSGYTF
V gene: TRBV5-1; D gene: TRBD2; clone size: NA; CDR3 protein: CASSDGTSGYTDTQYF
V gene: TRBV28; D gene: NA; clone size: NA; CDR3 protein: CASRSNREVNTEAFF
V gene: TRBV29-1; D gene: NA; clone size: NA; CDR3 protein: CSVEEVRATSYEQYF
V gene: TRBV28; D gene: NA; clone size: NA; CDR3 protein: CASTSISGVLGYTF
V gene: TRBV5-1; D gene: NA; clone size: NA; CDR3 protein: CASSGLSKPPYEQYF
V gene: TRBV7-6; D gene: NA; clone size: NA; CDR3 protein: CASSPLRSGYTF
V gene: TRBV18; D gene: NA; clone size: NA; CDR3 protein: CASSPPGGANTEAFF
V gene: TRBV4-1; D gene: NA; clone size: few; CDR3 protein: CASSQSLGPPDTQYF
V gene: TRBV7-9; D gene: TRBD2; clone size: few; CDR3 protein: CASSLTSGRPNEQFF
V gene: TRBV4-1; D gene: NA; clone size: NA; CDR3 protein: CASSQQGGTFYQETQYF
V gene: TRBV5-1; D gene: TRBD1; clone size: NA; CDR3 protein: CASSFRDRGLSSYNEQFF
V gene: TRBV5-6; D gene: TRBD2; clone size: NA; CDR3 protein: CASSGSGTSGRRALF
V gene: TRBV11-2; D gene: TRBD2; clone size: NA; CDR3 protein: CASSRDTAGVWNEQFF
V gene: TRBV5-1; D gene: NA; clone size: NA; CDR3 protein: CASSLRRDASYNEQFF
V gene: TRBV7-9; D gene: NA; clone size: NA; CDR3 protein: CASSFGVEQFF
V gene: TRBV4-3; D gene: NA; clone size: NA; CDR3 protein: CASSQVMRSTDTQYF
V gene: TRBV7-9; D gene: TRBD1; clone size: NA; CDR3 protein: CASSFGQGVDTDTQYF
V gene: TRBV4-3; D gene: NA; clone size: NA; CDR3 protein: CASSQDRGLAASYEQYF
V gene: TRBV5-6; D gene: NA; clone size: NA; CDR3 protein: CASSLDPGLTGYNEQFF
V gene: TRBV5-4; D gene: NA; clone size: NA; CDR3 protein: CASSHHRDGYTF
V gene: TRBV9; D gene: TRBD2; clone size: NA; CDR3 protein: CASSGRILAGGADTQYF